This TCR beta chain was obtained from a study of a mutant IDH1 vaccine in newly diagnosed glioma. Background on the study: Previous treatment comprised radiotherapy, temozolomide, or both, mostly both.

Time point specified: baseline, week 1 (first vaccination visit). Treatment in this sample: pre-vaccination baseline after standard-of-care therapy. V was pared by 3 bases and J by 0 bases, with 10 bases between. Germline lookup yields CDR1 LGHNA and CDR2 YSLEER. The CDR3 is 15 amino acids. The data were produced by immunoSEQ multiplex PCR, yet TCRdb's version contains in-frame clones alone and is incomplete. Among tens of thousands of clones, roughly 89% were seen once, and the ten largest hold less than 3%. The V call is TRBV4-3, the J call TRBJ2-3; possibly TRBD2 for D (5 bases). The TCR comes from a man aged 35 to 55 with glioma. Sample: PBMCs, taken from a glioma patient treated with radiotherapy, temozolomide or both. This CDR3 is CASSQGASSTDTQYF. The CDR3 coding sequence is TGCGCCAGCAGCCAGGGAGCTAGTAGCACAGATACGCAGTATTTT.